The 19 T cell receptor beta chains listed next were all sequenced from one sample in a study of T-cell memory formation after mild COVID-19 (dated by TCRdb to about 2021). The library was prepared using 5' RACE. Sequencing was performed on an Illumina NovaSeq 6000. TCRdb trimmed public reads at Q25 via fastp, called clones via MiXCR and kept in-frame beta chains. Entries that share a CDR3 protein sequence are merged under the most common genes and DNA. The sample table records roughly 300,000 distinct CDR3 sequences; approximately 15% of these occur just once. Around a fifth of the sample is taken by the ten largest. Sequenced input: PBMCs or a T cell subset sorted from them (not recorded which). Receptors were obtained from a man aged 18 to 30 who had mild COVID-19 (a few samples of this study predate the infection). The sample titles of this study are shuffled in the database, so cell type and time point are left out; the donor was told from shared clones.

This clonotype has a handful of counts. The rearrangement uses TRBV4-1 and TRBJ1-5; 8 bases fit TRBD1. There are 16 residues in the CDR3. The V gene's germline CDR1 is MGHRA and CDR2 YSYEKL. J lost 7 bases, V lost 0 bases, and 8 bases had no gene match. The CDR3 DNA is TGCGCCAGCAGCCAAGAAGGATTAACAGGGGGACAGCCCCAGCATTTT. Translating it yields CASSQEGLTGGQPQHF.

A few counts support this clonotype. The chain joins TRBV20-1 to TRBJ1-2, with D possibly being TRBD1 (5 bases). In germline, CDR1 is DFQATT, CDR2 SNEGSKA (reference sequence). With 3 bases removed from V and 6 bases from J, the gap between germline ends came to 11 bases. CDR3 length: 12 amino acids. CDR3 DNA sequence: TGCAGTGCTAGCCGGCAGGGAGATGGCTACACCTTC. This codes for CSASRQGDGYTF.

CDR3 amino acids: CASSPGQGYQPQHF. CDR3 DNA sequence: TGTGCCAGCAGTCCGGGACAGGGATATCAGCCCCAGCATTTT. This chain links TRBV6-2 or TRBV6-3 with TRBJ1-5; the match to TRBD1 covers 9 bases. Germline lookup yields CDR1 MNHEY and CDR2 SVGEGT. V was clipped by 5 bases and J by 5 bases; unmatched bases: 4. The CDR3 is 14 residues long.

This clonotype has a handful of counts. The chain carries TRBV2 and TRBJ1-5; maybe TRBD1 (6 bases). The CDR3 loop spans 15 amino acids. The V end lost 11 bases, the J end lost 1 base, and 18 bases lay between the germline ends. Germline V gene lookup returns CDR1 SNHLY and CDR2 FYNNEI. CDR3 bases: TGTGCCGTCCAACGAGGGGGTGGGAGCAATCAGCCCCAGCATTTT. Translation: CAVQRGGGSNQPQHF.

This clonotype has a handful of counts. The rearrangement uses TRBV6-5 and TRBJ2-2; D not resolved. Germline loops: CDR1 MNHEY, CDR2 SVGAGI. V gave up 5 bases and J gave up 4 bases, with 11 bases separating them. The CDR3 spans 14 residues. CDR3 region: CASSQGPGTGELFF. For the CDR3, the DNA is TGTGCCAGCAGTCAAGGACCGGGCACCGGGGAGCTGTTTTTT.

The chain uses TRBV6-6 and TRBJ2-3; maybe TRBD1 (6 bases). Germline lookup yields CDR1 MNHNY and CDR2 SVGAGI (reference sequence). Between the trimmed V and J ends, which lost 3 bases and 6 bases, there was a span of 19 bases. CDR3 size: 16 residues. This CDR3 is CASSYPRAGVRDTQYF. In nucleotides, the CDR3 is TGTGCCAGCAGTTATCCCAGGGCAGGGGTAAGGGATACGCAGTATTTT.

The rearrangement joins TRBV4-3 to TRBJ2-5, with a possible D match to TRBD2 (6 bases). Trimming took off 3 bases at V and 4 bases at J, with 15 bases between the two ends. The germline V gene has CDR1 LGHNA and CDR2 YSLEER. The CDR3 is 15 residues long. CDR3 protein: CASSQRALEGETQYF. DNA of the CDR3: TGCGCCAGCAGCCAGAGAGCCCTGGAGGGAGAGACCCAGTACTTC.

This clonotype has more than one count but fewer than ten. The chain recombines TRBV6-1 with TRBJ2-7, with D maybe TRBD1 (5 bases). Germline CDR1 is MNHNS and CDR2 is SASEGT. V was cut by 2 bases and J by 5 bases, with 7 bases left in between. CDR3 length: 12 residues. In DNA, the CDR3 is TGTGCCAGCAGTGAACCAGGGAACGAGCAGTACTTC. This codes for CASSEPGNEQYF.

The chain has TRBV12-3 or TRBV12-4 and TRBJ1-4; D is perhaps TRBD1 (5 bases). V was pared by 3 bases and J by 8 bases, with 13 bases between. This CDR3 has 14 amino acids. The CDR3 loop is CASSFGGTLEKLFF. The CDR3 DNA follows: TGTGCCAGCAGTTTTGGCGGGACCCTCGAAAAACTGTTTTTT.

This clonotype appeared a few times. This rearrangement joins TRBV20-1 to TRBJ2-5; D possibly corresponds to TRBD2 (5 bases). Germline V lookup: CDR1 DFQATT, CDR2 SNEGSKA (reference sequence). V dropped 3 bases and J dropped 1 base, with 15 bases sitting between them. The CDR3 has 15 amino acids. CDR3 bases: TGCAGTGCTAGTCTGAGGGAAAGAGCCCAAGAGACCCAGTACTTC. It specifies CSASLRERAQETQYF.

The chain has TRBV11-2 and TRBJ2-3; 15 bases match TRBD2. This CDR3 comprises 17 residues. V gave up 4 bases and J gave up 4 bases; unmatched junction bases: 6. Germline V lookup: CDR1 SGHAT, CDR2 FQNNGV. The CDR3 DNA is TGTGCCAGCAGCTCCGGGACTAGCGGGGGGCAGGCAGATACGCAGTATTTT. Amino acids: CASSSGTSGGQADTQYF. The whole variable domain, filled in from reference TRBV11-2 and TRBJ2-3, reads EAGVAQSPRYKIIEKRQSVAFWCNPISGHATLYWYQQILGQGPKLLIQFQNNGVVDDSQLPKDRFSAERLKGVDSTLKIQPAKLEDSAVYLCASSSGTSGGQADTQYFGPGTRLTVL.

The gene calls are TRBV18 and TRBJ1-1, with D hard to call. This CDR3 spans 12 amino acids. Germline loops: CDR1 KGHSH, CDR2 LQKENI. Trimming took 3 bases from V and 11 from J, leaving 13 bases between them. In nucleotides, the CDR3 is TGTGCCAGCTCACCCTATGGCGTGAAGGCTTTCTTT. Its protein product is CASSPYGVKAFF.

This clonotype was detected only a few times. The chain joins TRBV7-9 to TRBJ1-2; TRBD1 might be the D (6 bases). Trimming took 3 bases from V and 7 from J, leaving 15 bases between them. The CDR3 is 14 amino acids. Germline assignment: CDR1 SEHNR and CDR2 FQNEAQ (reference sequence). Written as DNA, the CDR3 is TGTGCCAGCAGCTTTGAGGCAGGGGTATCTGGCTACACCTTC. Translated: CASSFEAGVSGYTF.

This chain uses TRBV4-2 with TRBJ2-1; D is tentatively TRBD1 or TRBD2 (5 bases each). Germline CDR1 reads LGHNA; CDR2 reads YNFKEQ. CDR3 length equals 12 residues. V shed 3 bases and J shed 10 bases, with 10 bases lying between them. Written as DNA, the CDR3 is TGTGCCAGCAGCCAGAGGGGAGACGAGCAGTTCTTC. It specifies CASSQRGDEQFF.

The genes are TRBV21-1 and TRBJ2-7; TRBD1, the D gene given by the table, was not confirmed from the DNA. TRBV21-1 is labeled a pseudogene. CDR3 length: 15 amino acids. CDR3 amino acids: CASSRRGTHPYEQYF. The CDR3 DNA reads TGTGCCAGCAGCAGAAGAGGGACCCACCCCTACGAGCAGTACTTC.

This clonotype was observed a few times. The chain has TRBV29-1 and TRBJ2-5; TRBD1 matches at 9 bases. The CDR3 covers 15 residues. Germline V gene data show CDR1 as SQVTM and CDR2 as ANQGSEA. Losses at the gene ends were 8 bases for V and 3 bases for J; bases not matched to a gene: 13. The CDR3 nucleotides are TGCAGCCAGTCCCCCGGGACAGGGCAAGAAGAGACCCAGTACTTC. Translated, it gives CSQSPGTGQEETQYF.

The rearrangement joins TRBV7-2 to TRBJ1-3, with 9 bases fitting TRBD1. J was trimmed by 2 bases and V by 3 bases; bases with no gene match: 17. The germline V gene encodes CDR1 SGHTA and CDR2 FQGNSA. The CDR3 loop spans 20 amino acids. CDR3 sequence (DNA): TGTGCCAGCAGCTTCCAACCGGGACAGGGAAACTTACGAGCTGGAAACACCATATATTTT. This gives the protein CASSFQPGQGNLRAGNTIYF.

The V gene is TRBV12-3 or TRBV12-4, the J gene TRBJ2-2; 14 positions agree with TRBD2. With V trimmed by 6 bases and J by 0 bases, 6 bases remained unmatched. The CDR3 covers 18 residues. CDR3 bases: TGTGCCAGCAGCTCCGGACTAGCGGGGGGCTCGAACACCGGGGAGCTGTTTTTT. Translating it yields CASSSGLAGGSNTGELFF.

This clonotype was recorded a few times. V and J are TRBV20-1 and TRBJ2-3; 7 nucleotides line up with TRBD1. J gave up 15 bases and V 3 bases, and 12 bases lay outside the gene matches. Per germline, CDR1 DFQATT and CDR2 SNEGSKA (reference sequence). The CDR3 covers 12 residues. This CDR3 is CSASGDRDRNYF. As DNA, the CDR3 is TGCAGTGCTAGCGGTGATAGGGACAGAAACTATTTT.